Reported below is one T cell receptor (beta chain). Its specificity is not known. This PCR relied on a set of 60 Vbeta primers and 13 Jbeta primers. Measured with immunoSEQ multiplex PCR; TCRdb has only the in-frame clones, and not every one. The profile shows hundreds of thousands of clones, 65% to 80% of them singletons. After removal of 0 bases from V and 2 bases from J, the junction contained 3 bases not matched to a gene. CDR1 and CDR2 (germline): GTSNPN, SVGIG (reference sequence). CDR3 length: 14 amino acids. This specimen belongs to a study of cytomegalovirus exposure and HLA in healthy donors. Whole-study context: HLA-typed donors contributed 65 million to 85 million unique TCRs, which were held in an early data release. Study results and limitations: Further analysis, carried out later, found HLA-associated TCR beta chains more clonally expanded than equally common other chains. Rare TCR sequences predominated, though certain public TCRs were found in many donors. Sequencing had likely introduced a cluster of highly shared sequence variants as an artifact.

The V and J genes are TRBV30 and TRBJ2-5, with 7 bases lining up with TRBD1. The source is a man between 40 and 49 years old in good health and CMV-seronegative. The sample consisted of PBMCs. CDR3 DNA sequence: TGTGCCTGGAGTGTACCCAGGGGGCAAGAGACCCAGTACTTC. This encodes CAWSVPRGQETQYF.